Detailed here is one TCR beta chain. Antigen: not known. Some clones are missing from TCRdb's copy, which holds only in-frame ones; the method was immunoSEQ multiplex PCR. There are 150,000 to 160,000 clones in the sample; 90% occur only once, and over 15% lies in the top ten. V lost 5 bases and J 5 bases, leaving 9 bases between the germline ends. This CDR3 contains 12 residues. The germline CDR1 and CDR2 sequences are MGHRA and YSYEKL. The sample originates from a study of T cell responses to AZD1222 COVID-19 vaccine. Looking at the study overall: Second-dose timings of about 4 or about 12 weeks were pooled.

Findings and caveats of the study: Clonal diversity may have been underestimated, and the donors were mostly white British, with more females than males. Across spike, vaccine-associated CD4 TCRs were found, dominant at 160-218 and 743-854.

This specimen was peripheral blood, taken on day 0 of AZD1222 vaccination. The TCR originated in an adult in good health. V gene TRBV4-1 combines with J gene TRBJ2-5; D perhaps matches TRBD2 (5 bases). The CDR3 sequence is CASSEGVETQYF. Written as DNA, the CDR3 is TGCGCCAGCAGCGAGGGAGTGGAGACCCAGTACTTC.